The rows below give T cell receptor beta chains drawn from one sample of a study of sequential checkpoint blockade in melanoma. TCRdb's copy holds only in-frame clones and misses some; the assay was immunoSEQ multiplex PCR. This sample yields 18,000 or so clones, of which roughly two thirds are seen a single time; 20% to 25% belongs to the top ten. Source: CD8+ T cells sorted from blood (inferred from file names), taken from a patient given nivolumab and ipilimumab in sequence. These receptors were taken from a human donor with melanoma. Both conserved end residues are part of each CDR3. The D gene is left open where the match is weak. The size of a clone is reported for some rows only, either as once, few or many, or as a class for expanded clones.

TRBD1 | TRBJ1-1 | . | TRBV7-3 | CASSLTGEPNTEAFF | TGTGCCAGCAGCTTGACAGGGGAACCCAACACTGAAGCTTTCTTT
. | TRBJ1-1 | . | TRBV5-1 | CASKYGSEAFF | TGCGCCAGCAAGTACGGGTCTGAAGCTTTCTTT
. | TRBJ1-1 | . | TRBV7-9 | CASSFSSGTEAFF | TGTGCCAGCAGCTTTTCGAGTGGCACTGAAGCTTTCTTT
. | TRBJ2-7 | . | TRBV10-1 | CASRADSFPYEQYF | TGCGCCAGCAGGGCCGACAGTTTCCCCTACGAGCAGTACTTC
TRBD1 | TRBJ1-2 | . | TRBV5-6 | CASSWDRANYGYTF | TGTGCCAGCAGCTGGGACAGGGCTAACTATGGCTACACCTTC
TRBD1 | TRBJ2-7 | . | TRBV10-2 | CASSESRQGREQYF | TGCGCCAGCAGTGAGTCGAGACAGGGGCGAGAGCAGTACTTC
. | TRBJ1-5 | . | TRBV27 | CASSFSGNGNQPQHF | TGTGCCAGCAGTTTCTCAGGGAACGGCAATCAGCCCCAGCATTTT
. | TRBJ2-7 | few | TRBV5-1 | CASSLETSYEQYF | TGCGCCAGCAGCTTGGAGACAAGCTACGAGCAGTACTTC
TRBD2 | TRBJ2-1 | few | TRBV18 | CASSPPWTSGRYSYNEQFF | TGTGCCAGCTCACCACCGTGGACTAGCGGGAGGTACTCCTACAATGAGCAGTTCTTC
. | TRBJ2-7 | . | TRBV19 | CASSIGQQTYEQYF | TGTGCCAGTAGTATTGGACAGCAGACCTACGAGCAGTACTTC